This T cell receptor (beta chain) was sequenced in a study of blood T cell repertoires in COVID-19. Study-level background: PBMCs, B-cell-depleted T cells, or T cells provided the cDNA or gDNA that made up the material.

The germline V gene encodes CDR1 SGHTA and CDR2 FQGTGA. V gave up 1 base and J gave up 4 bases, with 7 bases separating them. This CDR3 has 14 residues. Clones were read by immunoSEQ multiplex PCR, and TCRdb kept only the in-frame ones, dropping some. Found here are about 150,000 clones, about nine tenths of them singletons; the top ten hold around 4%. The chain carries TRBV7-3 and TRBJ2-2; D is perhaps TRBD2 (6 bases). This receptor was taken from an older woman with active or convalescent COVID-19. The sequenced sample consisted of peripheral blood. The CDR3 region has the DNA TGTGCCAGCAGCTTAATCGGGGGCACCGGGGAGCTGTTTTTT. Protein product: CASSLIGGTGELFF.